This T cell receptor beta chain was captured in a study of molecular identifiers for immune sequencing clone quantification. This clonotype was observed at least ten times. MiXCR, applied by TCRdb to the PCR reads, yields one record per CDR3 protein. The sample has approximately 590,000 distinct CDR3 sequences, less than 30% seen once. The junction had 3 bases not matched to a gene; V was cut back by 1 base and J by 2 bases. From germline, CDR1 is LNHNV and CDR2 YYDKDF (reference sequence). CDR3 length: 17 amino acids. The V call is TRBV15, the J call TRBJ2-3; 13 nucleotides match TRBD2. Material: naive CD8+ T cells from blood, with Jurkat cell RNA spiked in. Subset specified: FACS-sorted CD8+CD4-CCR7+CD45RA+ naive T cells. The TCR was taken from a human donor in good health. Some libraries in this study had Jurkat cell RNA spiked in. The CDR3 here is CATSRVGTSGDTDTQYF. The CDR3 bases are TGTGCCACCAGCAGAGTGGGGACTAGCGGGGACACAGATACGCAGTATTTT. Full variable domain (outside the CDR3, taken from reference TRBV15 and TRBJ2-3): DAMVIQNPRYQVTQFGKPVTLSCSQTLNHNVMYWYQQKSSQAPKLLFHYYDKDFNNEADTPDNFQSRRPNTSFCFLDIRSPGLGDTAMYLCATSRVGTSGDTDTQYFGPGTRLTVL.